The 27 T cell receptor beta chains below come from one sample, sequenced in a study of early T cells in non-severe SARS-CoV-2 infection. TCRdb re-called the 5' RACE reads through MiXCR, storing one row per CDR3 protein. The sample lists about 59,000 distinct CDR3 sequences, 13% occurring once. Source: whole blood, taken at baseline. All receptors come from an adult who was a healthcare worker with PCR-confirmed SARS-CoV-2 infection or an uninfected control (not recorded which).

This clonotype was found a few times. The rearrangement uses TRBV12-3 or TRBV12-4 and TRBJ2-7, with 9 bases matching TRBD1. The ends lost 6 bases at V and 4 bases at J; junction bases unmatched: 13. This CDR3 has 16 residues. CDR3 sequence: CASSRRGQGSWYEQYF. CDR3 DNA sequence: TGTGCCAGCAGCCGGCGCGGACAGGGGAGTTGGTACGAGCAGTACTTC.

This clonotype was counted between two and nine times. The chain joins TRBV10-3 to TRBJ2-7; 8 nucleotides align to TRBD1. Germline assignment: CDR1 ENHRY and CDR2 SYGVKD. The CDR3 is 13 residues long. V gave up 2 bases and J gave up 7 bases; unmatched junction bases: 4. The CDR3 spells CAISEDRGQEQYF. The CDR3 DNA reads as TGTGCCATCAGTGAGGACAGGGGACAAGAGCAGTACTTC.

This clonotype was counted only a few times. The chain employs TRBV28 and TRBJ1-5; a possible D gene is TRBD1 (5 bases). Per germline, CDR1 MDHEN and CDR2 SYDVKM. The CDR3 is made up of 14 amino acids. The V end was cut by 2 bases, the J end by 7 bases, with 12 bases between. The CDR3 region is CASSLGAALQPQHF. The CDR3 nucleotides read TGTGCCAGCAGTTTAGGGGCGGCTCTCCAGCCCCAGCATTTT.

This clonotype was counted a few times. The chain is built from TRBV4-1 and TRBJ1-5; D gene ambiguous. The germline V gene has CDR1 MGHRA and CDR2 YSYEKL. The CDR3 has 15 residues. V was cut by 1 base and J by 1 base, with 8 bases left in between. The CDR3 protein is CASSQGGMSNQPQHF. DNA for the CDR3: TGCGCCAGCAGCCAAGGAGGGATGAGCAATCAGCCCCAGCATTTT.

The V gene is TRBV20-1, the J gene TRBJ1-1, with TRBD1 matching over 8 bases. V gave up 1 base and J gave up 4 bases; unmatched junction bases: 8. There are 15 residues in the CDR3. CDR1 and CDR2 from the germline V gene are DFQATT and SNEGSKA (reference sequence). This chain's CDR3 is CSARGPQGAGTEAFF. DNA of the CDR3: TGCAGTGCTAGAGGCCCCCAGGGGGCGGGCACTGAAGCTTTCTTT.

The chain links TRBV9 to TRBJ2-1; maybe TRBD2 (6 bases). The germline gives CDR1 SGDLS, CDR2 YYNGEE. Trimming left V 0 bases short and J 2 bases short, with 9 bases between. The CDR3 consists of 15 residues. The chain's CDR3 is CASSVDGGPYNEQFF. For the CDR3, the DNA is TGTGCCAGCAGCGTAGACGGGGGTCCCTACAATGAGCAGTTCTTC.

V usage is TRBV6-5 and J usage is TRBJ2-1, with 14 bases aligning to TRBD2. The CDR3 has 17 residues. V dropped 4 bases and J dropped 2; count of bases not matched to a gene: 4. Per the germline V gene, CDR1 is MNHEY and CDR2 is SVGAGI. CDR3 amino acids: CASSSGLAGAAYNEQFF. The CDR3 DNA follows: TGTGCCAGCAGTTCGGGACTAGCGGGAGCGGCCTACAATGAGCAGTTCTTC.

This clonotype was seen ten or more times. CDR3 sequence reads: CASSVDEQYF. In nucleotides, the CDR3 is TGCGCCAGCAGCGTAGACGAGCAGTACTTC. The chain joins TRBV5-1 to TRBJ2-7; D uncertain. Trimming took 4 bases from V and 5 from J, leaving 4 bases between them. CDR1 and CDR2 (germline): SGHRS, YFSETQ. CDR3 size: 10 residues.

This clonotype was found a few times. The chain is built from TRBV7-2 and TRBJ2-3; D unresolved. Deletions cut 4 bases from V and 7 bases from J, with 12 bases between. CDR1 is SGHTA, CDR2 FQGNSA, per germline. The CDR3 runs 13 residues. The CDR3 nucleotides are TGTGCCAGCAGCTCAGTAGGCCGTAATACGCAGTATTTT. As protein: CASSSVGRNTQYF.

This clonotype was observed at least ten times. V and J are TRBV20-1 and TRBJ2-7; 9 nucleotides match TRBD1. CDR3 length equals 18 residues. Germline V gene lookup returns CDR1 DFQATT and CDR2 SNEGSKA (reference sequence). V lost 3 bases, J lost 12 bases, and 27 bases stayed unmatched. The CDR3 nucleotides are TGCAGTGCTAGTGACCCGGGACAGGGAGGTCTACGAGCAGTACGGGGGTACTTC. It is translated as CSASDPGQGGLRAVRGYF.

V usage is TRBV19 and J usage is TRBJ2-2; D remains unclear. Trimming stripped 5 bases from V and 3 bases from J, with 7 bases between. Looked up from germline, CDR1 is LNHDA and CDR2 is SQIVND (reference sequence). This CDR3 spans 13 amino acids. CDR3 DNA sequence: TGTGCCAGTAGTTCGGCGGACACCGGGGAGCTGTTTTTT. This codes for CASSSADTGELFF.

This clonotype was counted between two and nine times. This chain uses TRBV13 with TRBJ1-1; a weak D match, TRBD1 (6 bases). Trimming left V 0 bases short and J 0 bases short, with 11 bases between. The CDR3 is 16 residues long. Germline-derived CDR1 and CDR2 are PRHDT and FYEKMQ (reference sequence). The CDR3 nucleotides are TGTGCCAGCAGCTTAGGGTTACAGGGCCTGAACACTGAAGCTTTCTTT. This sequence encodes CASSLGLQGLNTEAFF.

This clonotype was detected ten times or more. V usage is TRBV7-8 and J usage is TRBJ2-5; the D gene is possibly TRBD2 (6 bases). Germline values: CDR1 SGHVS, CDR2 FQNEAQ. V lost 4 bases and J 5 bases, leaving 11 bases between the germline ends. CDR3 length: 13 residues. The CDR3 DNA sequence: TGTGCCAGCAGCTCGGACGCGGGGGAGACCCAGTACTTC. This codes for CASSSDAGETQYF. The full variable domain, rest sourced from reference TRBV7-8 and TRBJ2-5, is GAGVSQSPRYKVAKRGQDVALRCDPISGHVSLFWYQQALGQGPEFLTYFQNEAQLDKSGLPSDRFFAERPEGSVSTLKIQRTQQEDSAVYLCASSSDAGETQYFGPGTRLLVL.

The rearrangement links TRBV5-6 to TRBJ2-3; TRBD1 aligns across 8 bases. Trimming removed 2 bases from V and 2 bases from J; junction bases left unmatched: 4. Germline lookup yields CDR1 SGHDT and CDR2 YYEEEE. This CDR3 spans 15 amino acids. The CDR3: CASSFGTGLTDTQYF. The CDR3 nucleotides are TGTGCCAGCAGCTTCGGGACAGGACTCACAGATACGCAGTATTTT.

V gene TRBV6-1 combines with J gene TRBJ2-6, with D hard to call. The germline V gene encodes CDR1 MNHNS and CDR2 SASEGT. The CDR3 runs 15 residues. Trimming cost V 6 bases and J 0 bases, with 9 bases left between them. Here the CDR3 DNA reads TGTGCCAGCAGGCCCACCGCCTCTGGGGCCAACGTCCTGACTTTC. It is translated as CASRPTASGANVLTF.

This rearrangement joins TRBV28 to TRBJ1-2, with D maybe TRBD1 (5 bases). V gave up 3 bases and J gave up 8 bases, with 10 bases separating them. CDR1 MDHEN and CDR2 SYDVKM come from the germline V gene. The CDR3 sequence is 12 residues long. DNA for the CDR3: TGTGCCAGCAGTTTTATGGGGGAGGGCTACACCTTC. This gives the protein CASSFMGEGYTF.

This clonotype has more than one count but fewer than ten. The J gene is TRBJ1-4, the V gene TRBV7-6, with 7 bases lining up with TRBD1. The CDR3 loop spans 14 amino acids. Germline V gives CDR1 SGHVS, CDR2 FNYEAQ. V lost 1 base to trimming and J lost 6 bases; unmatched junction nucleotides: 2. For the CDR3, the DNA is TGTGCCAGCAGCTTAGGTGGGACAGATGAAAAACTGTTTTTT. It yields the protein CASSLGGTDEKLFF.

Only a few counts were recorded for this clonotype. This CDR3 reads CASSPFPGQLANEQFF. The CDR3 region has the DNA TGTGCCAGCTCACCCTTCCCGGGTCAGCTAGCCAATGAGCAGTTCTTC. The rearrangement joins TRBV18 to TRBJ2-1, with a possible D match to TRBD2 (5 bases). Germline V gene lookup returns CDR1 KGHSH and CDR2 LQKENI. This CDR3 is built from 16 residues. V lost 3 bases and J 6 bases, leaving 18 bases between the germline ends.

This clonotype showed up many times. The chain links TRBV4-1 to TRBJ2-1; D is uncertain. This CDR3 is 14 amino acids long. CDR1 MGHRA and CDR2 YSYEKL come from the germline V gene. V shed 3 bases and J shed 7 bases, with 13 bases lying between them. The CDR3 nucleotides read TGCGCCAGCAGCCACGCCATGAGGCGGAATGAGCAGTTCTTC. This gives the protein CASSHAMRRNEQFF.

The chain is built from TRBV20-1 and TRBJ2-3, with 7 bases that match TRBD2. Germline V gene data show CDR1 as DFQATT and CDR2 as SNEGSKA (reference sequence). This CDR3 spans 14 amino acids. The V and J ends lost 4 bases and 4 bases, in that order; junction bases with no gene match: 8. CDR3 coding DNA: TGCAGTGCTAAAGGGACTAAAAGGGCAGATACGCAGTATTTT. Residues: CSAKGTKRADTQYF.

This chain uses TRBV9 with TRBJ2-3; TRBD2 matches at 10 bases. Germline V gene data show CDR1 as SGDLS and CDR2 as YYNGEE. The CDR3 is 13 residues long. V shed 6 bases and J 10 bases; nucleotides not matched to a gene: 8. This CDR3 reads CASTPSGSKAQYF. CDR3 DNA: TGTGCCAGCACCCCTAGCGGGAGTAAGGCGCAGTATTTT.

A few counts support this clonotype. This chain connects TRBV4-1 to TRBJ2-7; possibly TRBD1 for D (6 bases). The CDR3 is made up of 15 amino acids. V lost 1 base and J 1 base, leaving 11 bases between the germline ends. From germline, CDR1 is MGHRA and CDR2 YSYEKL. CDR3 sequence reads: CASSQGGRGSYEQYF. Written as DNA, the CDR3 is TGCGCCAGCAGCCAAGGAGGCAGGGGATCCTACGAGCAGTACTTC.

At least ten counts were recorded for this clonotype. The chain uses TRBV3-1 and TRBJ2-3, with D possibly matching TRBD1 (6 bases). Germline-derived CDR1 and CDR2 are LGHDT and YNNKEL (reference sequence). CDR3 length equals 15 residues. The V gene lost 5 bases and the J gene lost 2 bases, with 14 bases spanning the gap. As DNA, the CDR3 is TGTGCCAGCAGCTTCAGACAGGTTCTCACAGATACGCAGTATTTT. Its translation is CASSFRQVLTDTQYF.

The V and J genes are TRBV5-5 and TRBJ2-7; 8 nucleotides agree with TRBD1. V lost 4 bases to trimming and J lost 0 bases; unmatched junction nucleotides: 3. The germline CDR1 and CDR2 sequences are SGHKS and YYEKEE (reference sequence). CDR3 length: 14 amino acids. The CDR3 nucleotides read TGTGCCAGCAGCAGGGACAGGATCTCCTACGAGCAGTACTTC. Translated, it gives CASSRDRISYEQYF. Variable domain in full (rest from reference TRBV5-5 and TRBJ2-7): DAGVTQSPTHLIKTRGQQVTLRCSPISGHKSVSWYQQVLGQGPQFIFQYYEKEERGRGNFPDRFSARQFPNYSSELNVNALLLGDSALYLCASSRDRISYEQYFGPGTRLTVT.

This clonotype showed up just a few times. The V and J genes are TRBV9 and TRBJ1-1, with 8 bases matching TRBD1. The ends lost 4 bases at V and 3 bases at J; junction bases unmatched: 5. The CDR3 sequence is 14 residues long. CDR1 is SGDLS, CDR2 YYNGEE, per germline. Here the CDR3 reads CASSPRTGHTEAFF. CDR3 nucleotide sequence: TGTGCCAGCAGCCCAAGGACAGGGCACACTGAAGCTTTCTTT.

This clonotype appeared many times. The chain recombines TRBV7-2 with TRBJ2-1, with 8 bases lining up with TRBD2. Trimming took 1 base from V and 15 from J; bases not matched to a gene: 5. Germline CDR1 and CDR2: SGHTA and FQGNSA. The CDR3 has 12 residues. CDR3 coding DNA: TGTGCCAGCAGCTTAGATTGGACTAGCTCGTTCTTC. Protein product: CASSLDWTSSFF.

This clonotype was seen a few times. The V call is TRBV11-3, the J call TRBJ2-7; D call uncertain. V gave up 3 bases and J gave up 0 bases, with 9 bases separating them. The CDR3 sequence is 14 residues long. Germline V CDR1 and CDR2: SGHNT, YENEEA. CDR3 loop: CASSLGSLSYEQYF. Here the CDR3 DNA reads TGTGCCAGCAGCTTGGGCAGCCTCTCCTACGAGCAGTACTTC.